This passage covers 5 T cell receptor beta chains from one sample sequenced in a study of T cell responses to AZD1222 COVID-19 vaccine. The data were produced by immunoSEQ multiplex PCR, yet TCRdb's version contains in-frame clones alone and is incomplete. The sample includes roughly 200,000 clones, 85% to 95% seen only once; the top ten take approximately 1.3%. The specimen comprised peripheral blood, sampled on day 0 of AZD1222 vaccination. Receptor source: an adult in good health.

V gene TRBV18 combines with J gene TRBJ1-5, with no clear D. CDR3 length: 15 amino acids. The V gene's germline CDR1 is KGHSH and CDR2 LQKENI. Trimming removed 2 bases from V and 0 bases from J, with 8 bases in between. The CDR3 DNA follows: TGTGCCAGCTCACCAATGGGTAATAGCAATCAGCCCCAGCATTTT. This translates into CASSPMGNSNQPQHF.

The chain has TRBV7-9 and TRBJ1-3; no clear D. Trimming removed 4 bases from V and 0 bases from J, with 7 bases in between. Per the germline V gene, CDR1 is SEHNR and CDR2 is FQNEAQ (reference sequence). The CDR3 has 14 residues. CDR3 sequence: CASSSDRSGNTIYF. Here the CDR3 DNA reads TGTGCCAGCAGCTCGGACCGCTCTGGAAACACCATATATTTT. The variable domain in full, with the rest retrieved from reference TRBV7-9 and TRBJ1-3, is DTGVSQNPRHKITKRGQNVTFRCDPISEHNRLYWYRQTLGQGPEFLTYFQNEAQLEKSRLLSDRFSAERPKGSFSTLEIQRTEQGDSAMYLCASSSDRSGNTIYFGEGSWLTVV.

Regarding this clone: Within the sample, other DNA sequences also encode this same CDR3. This chain joins TRBV2 and TRBJ1-1, with 10 bases matching TRBD1. V lost 4 bases, J lost 5 bases, and 1 base stayed unmatched. CDR3 length equals 13 residues. Germline V gene data show CDR1 as SNHLY and CDR2 as FYNNEI. CDR3 residues: CASSADRGTEAFF. CDR3 coding DNA: TGTGCCAGCAGTGCGGACAGGGGGACTGAAGCTTTCTTT.

The rearrangement links TRBV4-1 to TRBJ1-4; tentative D call: TRBD1 (5 bases). V gave up 0 bases and J gave up 6 bases, with 14 bases separating them. This CDR3 contains 16 residues. Germline lookup yields CDR1 MGHRA and CDR2 YSYEKL. In DNA, the CDR3 is TGCGCCAGCAGCCAAGAGGAGGTCTCGGGGGATGAAAAACTGTTTTTT. Residues: CASSQEEVSGDEKLFF.

The chain joins TRBV9 to TRBJ1-1, with D uncertain. Germline-derived CDR1 and CDR2 are SGDLS and YYNGEE. V dropped 0 bases and J dropped 1 base, with 10 bases sitting between them. The CDR3 is made up of 15 amino acids. CDR3 DNA: TGTGCCAGCAGCGTAGGGACCCTTAAGAACACTGAAGCTTTCTTT. It specifies CASSVGTLKNTEAFF.